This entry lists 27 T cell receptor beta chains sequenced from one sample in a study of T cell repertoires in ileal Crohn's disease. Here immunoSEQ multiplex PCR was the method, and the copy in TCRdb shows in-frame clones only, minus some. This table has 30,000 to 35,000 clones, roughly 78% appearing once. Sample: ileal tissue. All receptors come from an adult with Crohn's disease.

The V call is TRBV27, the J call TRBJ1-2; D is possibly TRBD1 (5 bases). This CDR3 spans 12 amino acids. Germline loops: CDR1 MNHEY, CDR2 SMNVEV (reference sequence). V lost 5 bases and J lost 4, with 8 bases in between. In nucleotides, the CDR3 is TGTGCCAGCAGTCCAACAGGCTATGGCTACACCTTC. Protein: CASSPTGYGYTF.

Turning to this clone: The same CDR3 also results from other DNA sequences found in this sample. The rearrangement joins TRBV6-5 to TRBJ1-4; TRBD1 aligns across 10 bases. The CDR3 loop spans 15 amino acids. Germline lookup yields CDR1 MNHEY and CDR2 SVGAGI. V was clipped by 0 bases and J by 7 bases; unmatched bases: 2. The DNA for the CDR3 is TGTGCCAGCAGTTACTCAGGGACAGGGGTTGAAAAACTGTTTTTT. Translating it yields CASSYSGTGVEKLFF.

The CDR3, as DNA: TGTGCCAGCAGTCGTACGACAGGGAACACCGGGGAGCTGTTTTTT. Translated: CASSRTTGNTGELFF. The rearrangement links TRBV2 to TRBJ2-2, with D perhaps matching TRBD1 (6 bases). The CDR3 covers 15 residues. Germline V gene sequence: CDR1 SNHLY, CDR2 FYNNEI. The ends were cut back, 5 bases at V and 1 base at J, with 11 bases in the middle.

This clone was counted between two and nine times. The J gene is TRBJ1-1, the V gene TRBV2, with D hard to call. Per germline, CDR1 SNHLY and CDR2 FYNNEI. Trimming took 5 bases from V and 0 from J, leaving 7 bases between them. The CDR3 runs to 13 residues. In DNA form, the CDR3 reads TGTGCCAGCAGTTTATACATGAACACTGAAGCTTTCTTT. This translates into CASSLYMNTEAFF.

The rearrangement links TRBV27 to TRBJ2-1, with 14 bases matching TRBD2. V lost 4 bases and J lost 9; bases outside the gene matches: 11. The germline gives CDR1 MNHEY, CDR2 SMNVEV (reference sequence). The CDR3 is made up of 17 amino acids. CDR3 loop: CASSSLPGLAGAGEQFF. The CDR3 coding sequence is TGTGCCAGCAGTTCCCTGCCGGGACTAGCGGGAGCGGGTGAGCAGTTCTTC.

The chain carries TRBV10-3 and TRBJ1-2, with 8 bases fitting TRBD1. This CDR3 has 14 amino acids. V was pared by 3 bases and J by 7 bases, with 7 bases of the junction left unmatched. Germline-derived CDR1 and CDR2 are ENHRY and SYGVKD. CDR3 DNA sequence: TGTGCCATCAGTGACCCAGGGGGCACTTCTGGCTACACCTTC. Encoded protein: CAISDPGGTSGYTF.

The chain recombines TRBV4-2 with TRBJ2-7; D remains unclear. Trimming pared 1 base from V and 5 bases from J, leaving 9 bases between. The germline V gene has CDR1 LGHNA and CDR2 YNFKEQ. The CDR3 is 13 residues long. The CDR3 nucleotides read TGTGCCAGCAGCCAAGTCCGCCGGGACGAGCAGTACTTC. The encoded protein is CASSQVRRDEQYF.

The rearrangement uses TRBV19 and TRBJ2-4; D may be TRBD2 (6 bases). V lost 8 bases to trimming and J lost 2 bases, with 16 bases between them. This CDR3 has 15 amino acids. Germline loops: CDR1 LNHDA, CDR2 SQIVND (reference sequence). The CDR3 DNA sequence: TGTGCCAGTCACGCACGGGGGTACACCAAAAACATTCAGTACTTC. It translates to CASHARGYTKNIQYF.

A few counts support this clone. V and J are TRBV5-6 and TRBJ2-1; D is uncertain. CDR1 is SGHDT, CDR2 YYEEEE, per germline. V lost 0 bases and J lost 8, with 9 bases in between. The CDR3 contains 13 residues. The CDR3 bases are TGTGCCAGCAGCTTGGAAGTGGCTGATGAGCAGTTCTTC. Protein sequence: CASSLEVADEQFF.

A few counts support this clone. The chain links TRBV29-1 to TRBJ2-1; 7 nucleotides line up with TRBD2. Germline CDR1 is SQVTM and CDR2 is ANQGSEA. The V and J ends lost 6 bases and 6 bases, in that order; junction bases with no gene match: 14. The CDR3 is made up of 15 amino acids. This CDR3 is CSVQRRTRLANEQFF. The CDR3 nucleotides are TGCAGCGTCCAACGGAGGACACGACTAGCCAATGAGCAGTTCTTC.

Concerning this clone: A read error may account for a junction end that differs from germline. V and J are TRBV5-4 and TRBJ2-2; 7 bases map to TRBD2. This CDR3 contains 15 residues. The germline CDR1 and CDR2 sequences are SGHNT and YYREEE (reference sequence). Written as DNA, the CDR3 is TGTGCCAGCAGCTTGGGCGGGAGTAACAACGGGGAGCTGTTTTTT. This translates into CASSLGGSNNGELFF.

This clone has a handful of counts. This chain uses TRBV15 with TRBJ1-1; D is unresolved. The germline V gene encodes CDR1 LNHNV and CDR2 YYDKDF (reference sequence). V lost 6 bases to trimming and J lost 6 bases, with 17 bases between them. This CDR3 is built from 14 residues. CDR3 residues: CATRLDLGSSEAFF. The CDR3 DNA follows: TGTGCCACCAGACTTGACTTGGGGAGTTCTGAAGCTTTCTTT.

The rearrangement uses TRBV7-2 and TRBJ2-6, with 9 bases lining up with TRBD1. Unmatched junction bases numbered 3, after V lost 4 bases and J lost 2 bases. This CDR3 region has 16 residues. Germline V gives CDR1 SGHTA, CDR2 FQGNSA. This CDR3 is CASSSRDRAGANVLTF. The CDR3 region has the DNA TGTGCCAGCAGCTCCCGGGACAGGGCTGGGGCCAACGTCCTGACTTTC.

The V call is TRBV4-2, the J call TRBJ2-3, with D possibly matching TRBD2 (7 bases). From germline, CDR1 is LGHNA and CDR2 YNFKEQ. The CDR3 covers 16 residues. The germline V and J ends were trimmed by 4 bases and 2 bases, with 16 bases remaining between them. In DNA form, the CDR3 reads TGTGCCAGCAGCCTAAAGCCGGGGGGCGTCACAGATACGCAGTATTTT. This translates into CASSLKPGGVTDTQYF.

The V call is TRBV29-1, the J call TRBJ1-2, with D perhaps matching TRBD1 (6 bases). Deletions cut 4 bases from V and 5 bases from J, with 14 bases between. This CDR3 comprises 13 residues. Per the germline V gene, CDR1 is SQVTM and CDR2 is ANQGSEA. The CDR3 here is CSVGQGNLYGYTF. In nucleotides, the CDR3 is TGCAGCGTTGGCCAGGGGAACTTATATGGCTACACCTTC.

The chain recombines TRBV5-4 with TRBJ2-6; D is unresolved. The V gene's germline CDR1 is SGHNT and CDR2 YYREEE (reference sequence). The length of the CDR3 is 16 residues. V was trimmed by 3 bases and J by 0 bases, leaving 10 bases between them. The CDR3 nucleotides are TGTGCCAGCAGCTCGACACGAAACTCTGGGGCCAACGTCCTGACTTTC. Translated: CASSSTRNSGANVLTF.

The CDR3 protein is CASSPEVWDTEAFF. CDR3 DNA sequence: TGTGCCAGCAGTCCAGAGGTGTGGGACACTGAAGCTTTCTTT. The chain has TRBV27 and TRBJ1-1; D is unresolved. The germline V gene encodes CDR1 MNHEY and CDR2 SMNVEV (reference sequence). Trimming shortened V by 5 bases and J by 3 bases, and 13 bases separated the two germline ends. The CDR3 sequence is 14 residues long.

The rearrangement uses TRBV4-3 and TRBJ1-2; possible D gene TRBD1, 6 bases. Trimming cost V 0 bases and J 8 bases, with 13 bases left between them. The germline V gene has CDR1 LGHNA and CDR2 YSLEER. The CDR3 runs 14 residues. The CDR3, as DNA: TGCGCCAGCAGCCAAGATCGACAGGCATTGGGCTACACCTTC. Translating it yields CASSQDRQALGYTF.

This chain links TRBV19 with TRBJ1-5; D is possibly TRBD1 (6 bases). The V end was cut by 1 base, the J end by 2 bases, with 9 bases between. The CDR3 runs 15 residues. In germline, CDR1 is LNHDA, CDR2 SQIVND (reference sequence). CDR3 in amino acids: CASSIAGVGNQPQHF. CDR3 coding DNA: TGTGCCAGTAGTATAGCAGGGGTCGGCAATCAGCCCCAGCATTTT.

The CDR3 nucleotides read TGTGCCAGCCAAACGGGGGACTCCAGAAACACCATATATTTT. Its protein is CASQTGDSRNTIYF. V usage is TRBV6-1 and J usage is TRBJ1-3; tentative D call: TRBD1 (5 bases). The CDR3 loop spans 14 amino acids. V was shortened by 8 bases and J by 5 bases, with 16 bases between the two germline ends. Germline CDR1 MNHNS, CDR2 SASEGT.

CDR3 region: CASISSGLANEQFF. In DNA form, the CDR3 reads TGTGCCAGCATTTCATCGGGACTAGCGAATGAGCAGTTCTTC. V usage is TRBV5-6 and J usage is TRBJ2-1; 10 bases are a match to TRBD2. The CDR3 runs to 14 residues. J was trimmed by 7 bases and V by 6 bases; bases with no gene match: 7. Germline assignment: CDR1 SGHDT and CDR2 YYEEEE.

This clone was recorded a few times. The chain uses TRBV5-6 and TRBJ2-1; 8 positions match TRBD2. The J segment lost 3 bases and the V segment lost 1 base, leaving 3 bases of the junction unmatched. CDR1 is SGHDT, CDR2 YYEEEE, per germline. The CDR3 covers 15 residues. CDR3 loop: CASSLQLAVYNEQFF. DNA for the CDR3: TGTGCCAGCAGCTTGCAACTAGCGGTCTACAATGAGCAGTTCTTC.

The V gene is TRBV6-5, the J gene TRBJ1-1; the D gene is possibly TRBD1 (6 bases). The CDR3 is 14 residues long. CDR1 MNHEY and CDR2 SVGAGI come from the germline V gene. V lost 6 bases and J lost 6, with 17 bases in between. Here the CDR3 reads CASRIWGQYSEAFF. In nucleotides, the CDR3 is TGTGCCAGCAGAATCTGGGGGCAATACTCTGAAGCTTTCTTT.

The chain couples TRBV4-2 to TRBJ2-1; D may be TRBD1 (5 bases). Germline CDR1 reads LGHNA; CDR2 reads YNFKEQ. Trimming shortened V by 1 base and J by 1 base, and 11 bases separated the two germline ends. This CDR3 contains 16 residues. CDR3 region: CASSQADRGSYNEQFF. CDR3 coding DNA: TGTGCCAGCAGCCAAGCTGATAGGGGATCCTACAATGAGCAGTTCTTC.

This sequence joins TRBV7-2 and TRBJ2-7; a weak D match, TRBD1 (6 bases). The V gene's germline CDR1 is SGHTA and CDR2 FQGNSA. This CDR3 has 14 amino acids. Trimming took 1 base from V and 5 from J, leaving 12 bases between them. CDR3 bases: TGTGCCAGCAGCTTAGAGGCAGGGGCCCACGAGCAGTACTTC. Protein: CASSLEAGAHEQYF.

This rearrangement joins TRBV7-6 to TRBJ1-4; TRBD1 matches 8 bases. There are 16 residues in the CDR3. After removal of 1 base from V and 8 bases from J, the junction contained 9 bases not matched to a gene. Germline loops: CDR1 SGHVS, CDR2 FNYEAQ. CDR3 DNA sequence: TGTGCCAGCAGCTTAGGGCCCGGACAGGGAGAGGAAAAACTGTTTTTT. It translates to CASSLGPGQGEEKLFF.

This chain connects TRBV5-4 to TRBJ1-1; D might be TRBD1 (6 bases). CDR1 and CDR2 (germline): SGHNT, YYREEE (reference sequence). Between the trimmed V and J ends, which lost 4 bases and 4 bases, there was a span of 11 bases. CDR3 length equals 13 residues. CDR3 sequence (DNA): TGTGCCAGCAGCCGACAGGCCCCCACTGAAGCTTTCTTT. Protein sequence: CASSRQAPTEAFF.